This T cell receptor (beta chain) was captured in a study of shared clonotypes between healthy human individuals (dated by TCRdb to the early 2020s). With respect to the entire study: A few men and a couple of women, aged 18 to 49 years, made up the cohort. For each donor, three plates each were used for CD4 naive and CD4 memory, two plates were used for CD8 naive, and one plate was used for CD8 memory. Blood TCR repertoires of four to six healthy adults were deeply sequenced to estimate repertoire size and the extent of clonotype sharing between individuals. Different laboratories and diverse techniques were used to prepare libraries and sequence TCR repertoires, to increase sequencing depth and limit assay-specific biases. Per donor, leukapheresis produced somewhere between about 0.85 and 8.9 billion PBMCs. The investigation overall reported the following: Pairwise subsampling led to the expectation that sequencing depth would affect the degree of clonotype sharing among donors. Across a few donors, about 5% of naive CD4, approximately 3.6% of naive CD8, 2.3% of memory CD4, and around 0.4% of memory CD8 clonotypes were shared. Because the study included only a small number of donors, the genetic and exposure-history diversity represented was limited. Compared with non-shared clonotypes, the clonotypes found in all four sorted-subset donors had higher generation probabilities. Even with the large sequencing depth, rarefaction of the sorted-subset datasets indicated that sequencing was incomplete. Estimated clonotype richness was generally larger for naive than for memory subsets. Sampling was restricted to blood, and TCR repertoires in tissue are likely to differ from TCR repertoires in blood.

TCR CDR3 regions were amplified from genomic DNA by multiplex PCR using the deep immunoSEQ assay. Extracted genomic DNA from each cell subset was spread evenly across all wells of several immunoSEQ 96-well plates, with each plate serving as a replicate. For sorted subsets, roughly 200 ng of genomic DNA, equivalent to roughly 30,000 T cell genomes, went into each replicate PCR. Purified libraries were quantified with a Qubit 3.0 fluorometer, sized on a Bioanalyzer 2100, and re-quantified with the KAPA Library Quantification kit. Every immunoSEQ 96-well plate was sequenced on a dedicated single-read 150-cycle Illumina NextSeq 550 flow cell. The published analysis was carried out like this. Because the immunoSEQ output included only junctional sequences and no quality scores, the filtering could not be the same as the filtering used for full-length reads. To assign V/J genes and CDR3, sequences were annotated against IMGT germline references using PyIR, a Python wrapper for IgBLAST v1.9. Any read was removed if the V/J assignment was weak (E-value above 1e-6), the CDR3 was missing, or the read contained stop codons, out-of-frame junctions, or ambiguous translated residues. V3J clonotypes were defined by identical inferred V gene, J gene, and CDR3 amino acid sequence. Percentage overlap between repertoires was computed as shared unique clonotypes divided by the size of the smaller repertoire. Repertoire richness was assessed with RTK rarefaction, the Chao1 estimator, and Recon v2.1 estimates of unobserved clonotypes. Generation probabilities for all TCRbeta clonotypes obtained by the gDNA method from a few donors were computed using OLGA. TCRdb retrieved this table from immuneACCESS and kept in-frame rearrangements only. Not all clones are present; in checked studies, unresolved V genes account for under half, and no reason is known for the remainder. The V and J calls and the clone size are those of that table, but D and trimming were determined from the DNA. The sample profile shows hundreds of thousands of clones; roughly 73% of them were found once. Roughly 2% of the sample goes to the ten largest clones.

The donors were healthy, HIV-negative adults who had no recently reported acute infections or vaccinations. Every donor was a Caucasian adult living in Nashville, Tennessee, USA. CD4+ T cells were enriched by magnetic negative selection, after which naive cells were positively selected on CD45RA and the negative fraction was taken as the memory subset. After blood collection by leukapheresis, PBMCs were isolated using Ficoll-Histopaque density gradient centrifugation and then cryopreserved in the vapor phase of liquid nitrogen. Purity and quantity of every magnetically sorted T cell population were checked by analytical flow cytometry. Genomic DNA was isolated from each sorted fraction and quantified by UV absorbance on a Nanodrop 2000c. This clone came up once. It lacks a known antigen. Base qualities were left out, and no much larger clone turns up one base away. The sample holds other DNA sequences that translate to the same CDR3.

This clonotype was sampled from a woman aged 25 to 39 in good health. The material sequenced was memory CD4+ T cells sorted from blood. The cell subset or site label for this specimen denotes: CD45RA-negative fraction.

The CDR3 sequence is CASTRERTDTQYF. Here is the DNA: TGTGCCAGCACCCGGGAACGCACAGATACGCAGTATTTT. The sequence links TRBV2 to TRBJ2-3; a tentative D call is TRBD2 (5 bases match). Trimming removed 7 bases from V and 1 base from J, leaving 9 bases between the germline ends. Looking up the germline V gene yields CDR1 SNHLY and CDR2 FYNNEI. The CDR3 covers 13 residues, taking in both the cysteine and the phenylalanine. Only the CDR3 part of the read is kept: 39 bases, read in frame from the first base.